This passage covers 23 T cell receptor beta chains from one sample sequenced in a study of T cell changes during pregnancy in multiple sclerosis. Method: immunoSEQ multiplex PCR; TCRdb's copy keeps in-frame clones and lacks some. The sample has some 47,000 clones; about 90% are singletons. The input for sequencing was peripheral blood, taken in the first trimester of pregnancy. Receptor source: a female donor with multiple sclerosis, enrolled in a pregnancy study.

The chain combines TRBV6-6 with TRBJ1-6, with 7 nucleotides matching TRBD1. The germline V gene encodes CDR1 MNHNY and CDR2 SVGAGI (reference sequence). Trimming cost V 3 bases and J 10 bases; bases outside gene matches: 6. The CDR3 contains 14 residues. In nucleotides, the CDR3 is TGTGCCAGCAGTTATAAGGGGGCGTCCTCACCCCTCCACTTT. It translates to CASSYKGASSPLHF.

The rearrangement joins TRBV4-1 to TRBJ1-4, with TRBD1 matching over 7 bases. Germline V gene sequence: CDR1 MGHRA, CDR2 YSYEKL. The ends lost 4 bases at V and 6 bases at J; junction bases unmatched: 14. CDR3 length: 17 residues. The CDR3 bases are TGCGCCAGCAGCCGAGACTCATACAGGGGTGGGGATGAAAAACTGTTTTTT. The encoded protein is CASSRDSYRGGDEKLFF.

Ten or more counts support this clone. The rearrangement uses TRBV11-3 and TRBJ2-7; 8 bases fit TRBD2. Germline CDR1 SGHNT, CDR2 YENEEA. V was clipped by 4 bases and J by 5 bases; unmatched bases: 4. This CDR3 contains 13 residues. The CDR3 nucleotides read TGTGCCAGCAGCTCCGGGGGGGTCGACGAGCAGTACTTC. This codes for CASSSGGVDEQYF.

This chain uses TRBV5-1 with TRBJ2-7; TRBD2 matches 11 bases. CDR1 SGHRS and CDR2 YFSETQ come from the germline V gene. The CDR3 contains 14 residues. V was clipped by 3 bases and J by 3 bases; unmatched bases: 2. The CDR3 loop reads CASSWGTSGYEQYF. The CDR3, as DNA: TGCGCCAGCAGCTGGGGGACTAGCGGCTACGAGCAGTACTTC.

This chain connects TRBV5-6 to TRBJ1-1; tentative D call: TRBD1 (5 bases). The V and J ends lost 4 bases and 7 bases respectively, with 17 bases between them. This CDR3 is 14 amino acids long. Germline values: CDR1 SGHDT, CDR2 YYEEEE. CDR3 in DNA: TGTGCCAGCAGCCTTCCTCGGGGGGGGGTTGAAGCTTTCTTT. Protein sequence: CASSLPRGGVEAFF.

The rearrangement links TRBV7-2 to TRBJ1-2; D call uncertain. The CDR3 is made up of 14 amino acids. In germline, CDR1 is SGHTA, CDR2 FQGNSA. Trimming stripped 3 bases from V and 0 bases from J, with 8 bases between. CDR3 protein: CASSFLGPNYGYTF. The CDR3 DNA reads as TGTGCCAGCAGCTTTTTGGGCCCTAACTATGGCTACACCTTC.

The J gene is TRBJ2-1, the V gene TRBV5-1, with D possibly matching TRBD2 (5 bases). Trimming stripped 1 base from V and 0 bases from J, with 17 bases between. The CDR3 loop spans 18 amino acids. CDR1 is SGHRS, CDR2 YFSETQ, per germline. Here the CDR3 reads CASSLTDSARSSYNEQFF. In DNA form, the CDR3 reads TGCGCCAGCAGCTTGACGGATAGCGCTAGGAGCTCCTACAATGAGCAGTTCTTC. Full variable domain (rest looked up from reference TRBV5-1 and TRBJ2-1): KAGVTQTPRYLIKTRGQQVTLSCSPISGHRSVSWYQQTPGQGLQFLFEYFSETQRNKGNFPGRFSGRQFSNSRSEMNVSTLELGDSALYLCASSLTDSARSSYNEQFFGPGTRLTVL.

This clone was seen just once. The chain links TRBV5-4 to TRBJ2-5; 12 bases map to TRBD2. Germline-derived CDR1 and CDR2 are SGHNT and YYREEE (reference sequence). V shed 4 bases and J 1 base; nucleotides not matched to a gene: 5. The CDR3 has 16 amino acids. The CDR3 DNA reads as TGTGCCAGCAGCCAAGGACTAGCGGGGATCCAAGAGACCCAGTACTTC. Encoded protein: CASSQGLAGIQETQYF. Combining the CDR3 with reference TRBV5-4 and TRBJ2-5 gives the whole variable domain ETGVTQSPTHLIKTRGQQVTLRCSSQSGHNTVSWYQQALGQGPQFIFQYYREEENGRGNFPPRFSGLQFPNYSSELNVNALELDDSALYLCASSQGLAGIQETQYFGPGTRLLVL.

The V call is TRBV4-1, the J call TRBJ2-7, with 11 bases fitting TRBD1. The germline V gene has CDR1 MGHRA and CDR2 YSYEKL. J gave up 4 bases and V 4 bases, and 3 bases lay outside the gene matches. This CDR3 has 14 amino acids. CDR3 sequence reads: CASSRGQGAYEQYF. CDR3 coding DNA: TGCGCCAGCAGCCGCGGACAGGGGGCGTACGAGCAGTACTTC.

This clone appeared a single time. The rearrangement joins TRBV18 to TRBJ2-5; TRBD2 agrees at 9 bases. The J segment lost 5 bases and the V segment lost 2 bases, leaving 6 bases of the junction unmatched. CDR3 length equals 15 residues. Germline CDR1 and CDR2: KGHSH and LQKENI. CDR3 sequence: CASSPRASGAETQYF. CDR3 nucleotides: TGTGCCAGCTCACCAAGGGCTAGCGGGGCGGAGACCCAGTACTTC.

The rearrangement uses TRBV7-9 and TRBJ2-1, with 10 bases lining up with TRBD1. Germline V lookup: CDR1 SEHNR, CDR2 FQNEAQ (reference sequence). The CDR3 totals 17 residues. The V and J ends lost 5 bases and 10 bases, in that order; junction bases with no gene match: 17. This CDR3 reads CASSPYKGQGSNGEQFF. DNA of the CDR3: TGTGCCAGCAGCCCGTATAAGGGACAGGGGTCGAATGGAGAGCAGTTCTTC.

The chain carries TRBV5-6 and TRBJ2-1; tentatively, D is TRBD1 (6 bases). The CDR3 has 13 residues. Germline V gives CDR1 SGHDT, CDR2 YYEEEE. The V and J ends lost 4 bases and 11 bases respectively, with 16 bases between them. CDR3: CASSDGQTLKQFF. The DNA of the CDR3 is TGTGCCAGCAGCGATGGACAGACCCTCAAGCAGTTCTTC.

The J gene is TRBJ1-4, the V gene TRBV7-9; D may be TRBD1 (6 bases). Germline CDR1 and CDR2: SEHNR and FQNEAQ (reference sequence). The ends were cut back, 5 bases at V and 5 bases at J, with 9 bases in the middle. The CDR3 has 13 amino acids. The CDR3 DNA is TGTGCCAGCAGCCTAGGACAGAATGAAAAACTGTTTTTT. This gives the protein CASSLGQNEKLFF. The full variable domain, in which reference TRBV7-9 and TRBJ1-4 provide the parts outside the CDR3, is DTGVSQNPRHKITKRGQNVTFRCDPISEHNRLYWYRQTLGQGPEFLTYFQNEAQLEKSRLLSDRFSAERPKGSFSTLEIQRTEQGDSAMYLCASSLGQNEKLFFGSGTQLSVL.

The CDR3 protein is CASRPAGGTSYEQYF. The CDR3 DNA follows: TGTGCCAGCAGGCCCGCGGGGGGCACGTCCTACGAGCAGTACTTC. The V gene is TRBV28, the J gene TRBJ2-7, with 8 bases aligning to TRBD2. This CDR3 has 15 residues. After removal of 6 bases from V and 1 base from J, the junction contained 8 bases not matched to a gene. Germline V gene sequence: CDR1 MDHEN, CDR2 SYDVKM. The complete variable domain, with remaining parts taken from reference TRBV28 and TRBJ2-7, reads DVKVTQSSRYLVKRTGEKVFLECVQDMDHENMFWYRQDPGLGLRLIYFSYDVKMKEKGDIPEGYSVSREKKERFSLILESASTNQTSMYLCASRPAGGTSYEQYFGPGTRLTVT.

The rearrangement joins TRBV7-2 to TRBJ1-1, with TRBD1 matching over 7 bases. Germline V lookup: CDR1 SGHTA, CDR2 FQGNSA. The CDR3 is 15 residues long. The trim removed 1 base at V and 1 base at J, leaving 3 bases unmatched. The CDR3 DNA reads as TGTGCCAGCAGCTTAGTTGGGACAGCGAACACTGAAGCTTTCTTT. Amino acid sequence: CASSLVGTANTEAFF.

This clone was detected once. The chain joins TRBV27 to TRBJ2-6; no reliable D call. Germline lookup yields CDR1 MNHEY and CDR2 SMNVEV (reference sequence). The CDR3 totals 16 residues. V dropped 6 bases and J dropped 2 bases, with 14 bases sitting between them. CDR3 amino acids: CASRGEALPGANVLTF. CDR3 bases: TGTGCCAGCAGAGGCGAGGCGCTCCCTGGGGCCAACGTCCTGACTTTC.

V usage is TRBV4-1 and J usage is TRBJ2-2; TRBD1 matches at 7 bases. The junction had 11 bases not matched to a gene; V was cut back by 4 bases and J by 6 bases. From germline, CDR1 is MGHRA and CDR2 YSYEKL. CDR3 length equals 16 residues. CDR3 loop: CASSPTGVFIAGELFF. CDR3 nucleotide sequence: TGCGCCAGCAGCCCTACAGGGGTTTTTATCGCCGGGGAGCTGTTTTTT.

This clone was seen once. The chain carries TRBV5-1 and TRBJ1-2; 7 nucleotides align to TRBD1. CDR1 and CDR2 from the germline V gene are SGHRS and YFSETQ. Trimming at V came to 5 bases and at J to 5 bases, leaving 6 bases not matched to a gene. This CDR3 region has 13 residues. This CDR3 reads CASRFDRVYGYTF. CDR3 DNA sequence: TGCGCCAGCAGGTTCGACAGGGTATATGGCTACACCTTC.

The CDR3 loop is CASSFAGTGPYEQYF. The CDR3 bases are TGTGCCAGCAGCTTCGCCGGGACAGGGCCCTACGAGCAGTACTTC. The chain uses TRBV7-2 and TRBJ2-7; 9 bases fit TRBD1. With V trimmed by 3 bases and J by 2 bases, 5 bases remained unmatched. CDR1 SGHTA and CDR2 FQGNSA come from the germline V gene. This CDR3 contains 15 residues. Using reference TRBV7-2 and TRBJ2-7 for the parts outside the CDR3, the full variable domain is GAGVSQSPSNKVTEKGKDVELRCDPISGHTALYWYRQSLGQGLEFLIYFQGNSAPDKSGLPSDRFSAERTGGSVSTLTIQRTQQEDSAVYLCASSFAGTGPYEQYFGPGTRLTVT.

The chain is built from TRBV18 and TRBJ2-3; no clear D. The germline V gene has CDR1 KGHSH and CDR2 LQKENI. The CDR3 extends over 14 amino acids. Trimming stripped 3 bases from V and 6 bases from J, with 13 bases between. CDR3 DNA sequence: TGTGCCAGCTCACCGGTAGTTGAAGCTGATACGCAGTATTTT. It yields the protein CASSPVVEADTQYF.

The V and J genes are TRBV2 and TRBJ2-3; D may be TRBD2 (6 bases). This CDR3 region has 13 residues. Trimming left V 3 bases short and J 8 bases short, with 12 bases between. Germline V lookup: CDR1 SNHLY, CDR2 FYNNEI. The CDR3 region has the DNA TGTGCCAGCAGTGAGGCGGGATTGGGTACGCAGTATTTT. As protein: CASSEAGLGTQYF.

V is TRBV7-9 and J is TRBJ1-1; no clear D. CDR1 is SEHNR, CDR2 FQNEAQ, per germline (reference sequence). This CDR3 has 14 amino acids. The ends were cut back, 2 bases at V and 4 bases at J, with 11 bases in the middle. The CDR3 sequence is CASSLRAGSTEAFF. The CDR3 DNA sequence: TGTGCCAGCAGCTTAAGAGCGGGGTCCACTGAAGCTTTCTTT.

The J gene is TRBJ1-2, the V gene TRBV6-5; D uncertain. The CDR3 runs 14 residues. V shed 0 bases and J shed 3 bases, with 8 bases lying between them. Germline V gene data show CDR1 as MNHEY and CDR2 as SVGAGI. CDR3 DNA: TGTGCCAGCAGTTACTCGATGGCATACTATGGCTACACCTTC. It specifies CASSYSMAYYGYTF.